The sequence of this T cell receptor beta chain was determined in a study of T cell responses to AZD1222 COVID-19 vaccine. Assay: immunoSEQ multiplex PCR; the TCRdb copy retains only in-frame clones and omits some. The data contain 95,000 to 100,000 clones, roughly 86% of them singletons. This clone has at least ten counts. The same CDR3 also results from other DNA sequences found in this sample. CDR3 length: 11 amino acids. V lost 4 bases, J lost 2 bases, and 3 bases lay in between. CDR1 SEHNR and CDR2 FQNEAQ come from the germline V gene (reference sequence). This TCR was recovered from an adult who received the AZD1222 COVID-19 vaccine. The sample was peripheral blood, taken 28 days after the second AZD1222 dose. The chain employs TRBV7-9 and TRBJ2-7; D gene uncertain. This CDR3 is CASSSAYEQYF. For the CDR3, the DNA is TGTGCCAGCAGCTCCGCCTACGAGCAGTACTTC. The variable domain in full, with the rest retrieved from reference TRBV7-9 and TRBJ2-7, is DTGVSQNPRHKITKRGQNVTFRCDPISEHNRLYWYRQTLGQGPEFLTYFQNEAQLEKSRLLSDRFSAERPKGSFSTLEIQRTEQGDSAMYLCASSSAYEQYFGPGTRLTVT.